Below are 21 T cell receptor beta chains sequenced from a single sample in a study of control samples from healthy donors and cancer patients. The repertoire was sequenced with immunoSEQ multiplex PCR; TCRdb's copy has only in-frame clones and lacks some. The repertoire holds over 50,000 clones, with 95% to 96% as singletons. The specimen was blood. These receptors came from a woman aged 18 to 35 in good health.

The chain has TRBV9 and TRBJ1-1, with a tentative D call TRBD1 (5 bases). This CDR3 region has 16 residues. Trimming removed 1 base from V and 0 bases from J, with 13 bases in between. Germline loops: CDR1 SGDLS, CDR2 YYNGEE. This CDR3 reads CASSVMADTLNTEAFF. The CDR3 region has the DNA TGTGCCAGCAGCGTAATGGCGGACACCCTGAACACTGAAGCTTTCTTT.

The chain has TRBV18 and TRBJ2-3, with a weak D call TRBD1 (7 bases). CDR1 KGHSH and CDR2 LQKENI come from the germline V gene. The CDR3 is 15 amino acids. The ends were cut back, 6 bases at V and 5 bases at J, with 18 bases in the middle. CDR3: CASSGGGGMRDTQYF. In nucleotides, the CDR3 is TGTGCCAGCTCGGGAGGAGGGGGCATGAGAGATACGCAGTATTTT.

This clone has more than one count but fewer than ten. The chain combines TRBV6-4 with TRBJ2-1; the match to TRBD2 covers 12 bases. The trim removed 0 bases at V and 4 bases at J, leaving 4 bases unmatched. The CDR3 loop spans 17 amino acids. The germline V gene encodes CDR1 MRHNA and CDR2 SNTAGT. The DNA for the CDR3 is TGTGCCAGCAGTGACTCGCCTAGCGGGGGGGATTACAATGAGCAGTTCTTC. Protein sequence: CASSDSPSGGDYNEQFF.

A single count supports this clone. The chain links TRBV14 to TRBJ1-1; D unclear. The CDR3 is made up of 15 amino acids. The ends were cut back, 1 base at V and 0 bases at J, with 9 bases in the middle. Germline lookup yields CDR1 SGHDN and CDR2 FVKESK. The CDR3 sequence is CASSQVAVMNTEAFF. The CDR3 DNA is TGTGCCAGCAGCCAAGTGGCAGTAATGAACACTGAAGCTTTCTTT.

The chain is built from TRBV4-1 and TRBJ1-1; tentative D call: TRBD1 (6 bases). This CDR3 comprises 15 residues. With 0 bases removed from V and 5 bases from J, the gap between germline ends came to 13 bases. The germline CDR1 and CDR2 sequences are MGHRA and YSYEKL. The chain's CDR3 is CASSQDSRGRTEAFF. DNA of the CDR3: TGCGCCAGCAGCCAAGACAGCAGGGGCCGAACTGAAGCTTTCTTT.

This rearrangement joins TRBV6-5 to TRBJ1-2; 7 positions agree with TRBD1. This CDR3 is built from 15 residues. Germline CDR1 MNHEY, CDR2 SVGAGI. After removal of 4 bases from V and 0 bases from J, the junction contained 5 bases not matched to a gene. The CDR3 bases are TGTGCCAGCAGTTCCGACGACAGGGCTAACTATGGCTACACCTTC. Translation: CASSSDDRANYGYTF.

This clone has only one observation. The chain carries TRBV4-1 and TRBJ2-7; TRBD2 is a possible D gene (6 bases). This CDR3 has 14 amino acids. V shed 0 bases and J shed 6 bases, with 12 bases lying between them. CDR1 and CDR2 from the germline V gene are MGHRA and YSYEKL. CDR3 coding DNA: TGCGCCAGCAGCCAAGATCCGGGGGTTCCCGAGCAGTACTTC. Protein product: CASSQDPGVPEQYF.

J is TRBJ1-5 and V is TRBV7-2, with D unresolved. V lost 3 bases and J 5 bases, leaving 8 bases between the germline ends. Per the germline V gene, CDR1 is SGHTA and CDR2 is FQGNSA. This CDR3 contains 13 residues. The DNA of the CDR3 is TGTGCCAGCAGCTTGGATTGGGATCAGCCCCAGCATTTT. It encodes CASSLDWDQPQHF.

This sequence joins TRBV28 and TRBJ2-5, with 9 bases lining up with TRBD2. The CDR3 is 14 amino acids. V was clipped by 10 bases and J by 1 base; unmatched bases: 7. The germline CDR1 and CDR2 sequences are MDHEN and SYDVKM. The chain's CDR3 is CATLLAGVQETQYF. Written as DNA, the CDR3 is TGTGCCACCCTCTTAGCGGGGGTCCAAGAGACCCAGTACTTC. Full variable domain (rest looked up from reference TRBV28 and TRBJ2-5): DVKVTQSSRYLVKRTGEKVFLECVQDMDHENMFWYRQDPGLGLRLIYFSYDVKMKEKGDIPEGYSVSREKKERFSLILESASTNQTSMYLCATLLAGVQETQYFGPGTRLLVL.

The rearrangement uses TRBV18 and TRBJ1-2, with 7 positions matching TRBD1. Trimming took 4 bases from V and 3 from J; bases not matched to a gene: 2. Germline values: CDR1 KGHSH, CDR2 LQKENI. This CDR3 has 13 residues. CDR3 bases: TGTGCCAGCTCACTCGACAGGGACTATGGCTACACCTTC. Its translation: CASSLDRDYGYTF.

This chain uses TRBV5-1 with TRBJ2-1; 7 bases agree with TRBD1. CDR1 is SGHRS, CDR2 YFSETQ, per germline. The J segment lost 4 bases and the V segment lost 0 bases, leaving 4 bases of the junction unmatched. This CDR3 is built from 15 residues. CDR3 nucleotides: TGCGCCAGCAGCTTGGGGGGACAGACGTACAATGAGCAGTTCTTC. Translation gives CASSLGGQTYNEQFF.

The CDR3 DNA reads as TGTGCCAGCAGTCAGGGCAGGGGTTATAATTCACCCCTCCACTTT. As protein: CASSQGRGYNSPLHF. The chain is built from TRBV27 and TRBJ1-6; tentatively, D is TRBD1 (6 bases). With 5 bases removed from V and 4 bases from J, the gap between germline ends came to 12 bases. The length of the CDR3 is 15 residues. CDR1 MNHEY and CDR2 SMNVEV come from the germline V gene (reference sequence).

The chain is built from TRBV6-6 and TRBJ2-7; D not certain. CDR1 and CDR2 (germline): MNHNY, SVGAGI (reference sequence). The CDR3 runs to 13 residues. V lost 2 bases to trimming and J lost 3 bases, with 8 bases between them. CDR3 residues: CASSYVAHYEQYF. The CDR3 DNA is TGTGCCAGCAGTTACGTGGCTCACTACGAGCAGTACTTC.

The chain links TRBV9 to TRBJ1-1; D perhaps matches TRBD1 (6 bases). Trimming shortened V by 4 bases and J by 4 bases, and 14 bases separated the two germline ends. The CDR3 covers 14 residues. CDR1 and CDR2 (germline): SGDLS, YYNGEE. As DNA, the CDR3 is TGTGCCAGCAGCCCAGGAGGGGGTGTCACTGAAGCTTTCTTT. This encodes CASSPGGGVTEAFF.

In its sample, this clone was seen a few times. The chain is built from TRBV24-1 and TRBJ2-1; 9 nucleotides line up with TRBD1. After removal of 3 bases from V and 8 bases from J, the junction contained 13 bases not matched to a gene. CDR1 and CDR2 from the germline V gene are KGHDR and SFDVKD. The CDR3 runs to 17 residues. CDR3 DNA sequence: TGTGCCACCAGTGATAGAGCTTCCGGACAGGGGAGGGATGAGCAGTTCTTC. This encodes CATSDRASGQGRDEQFF.

The table lists this clone with a few counts. The genes are TRBV6-5 and TRBJ2-3; TRBD2 matches 12 bases. This CDR3 comprises 16 residues. Germline CDR1 reads MNHEY; CDR2 reads SVGAGI. After removal of 2 bases from V and 6 bases from J, the junction contained 6 bases not matched to a gene. The CDR3 loop is CASSYNLAGGPDTQYF. In DNA, the CDR3 is TGTGCCAGCAGTTACAATCTAGCGGGGGGGCCCGATACGCAGTATTTT.

The chain links TRBV5-6 to TRBJ1-3; TRBD1 aligns across 7 bases. V gave up 4 bases and J gave up 6 bases; unmatched junction bases: 10. Germline CDR1 is SGHDT and CDR2 is YYEEEE. The CDR3 is 15 amino acids. Here the CDR3 reads CASSPGRQGLNTIYF. The CDR3 coding sequence is TGTGCCAGCAGCCCAGGACGACAGGGCCTAAACACCATATATTTT.

The V and J genes are TRBV6-5 and TRBJ1-1; no clear D gene. V lost 2 bases, J lost 4 bases, and 14 bases lay in between. This CDR3 spans 15 amino acids. Germline lookup yields CDR1 MNHEY and CDR2 SVGAGI. The DNA for the CDR3 is TGTGCCAGCAGTTACAGAGCAGACCCGAGCACTGAAGCTTTCTTT. It specifies CASSYRADPSTEAFF.

The chain recombines TRBV6-6 with TRBJ2-1, with unresolved D. Trimming shortened V by 7 bases and J by 0 bases, and 7 bases separated the two germline ends. Germline assignment: CDR1 MNHNY and CDR2 SVGAGI (reference sequence). There are 13 residues in the CDR3. CDR3 sequence reads: CASKGSSYNEQFF. CDR3 DNA sequence: TGTGCCAGCAAGGGTAGCTCCTACAATGAGCAGTTCTTC.

The chain combines TRBV6-5 with TRBJ2-1; 8 nucleotides match TRBD2. Germline CDR1 reads MNHEY; CDR2 reads SVGAGI. With 4 bases clipped from V and 7 bases from J, the junction kept 9 bases outside the gene matches. This CDR3 is built from 15 residues. CDR3: CASSFKAGGVNEQFF. The CDR3 nucleotides read TGTGCCAGCAGTTTTAAGGCGGGGGGTGTAAATGAGCAGTTCTTC.

The chain is built from TRBV28 and TRBJ1-1; 9 bases are a match to TRBD1. The CDR3 consists of 15 residues. Germline CDR1 and CDR2: MDHEN and SYDVKM. V trimming: 1 base; J trimming: 5 bases; junction bases outside the gene matches: 5. The CDR3 DNA follows: TGTGCCAGCAGTTTATCCGGGACAGGGATGACTGAAGCTTTCTTT. The encoded protein is CASSLSGTGMTEAFF.